The 32 T cell receptor beta chains reported below all come from one sample, sequenced in a study of identifying expanded T cells in peripheral blood. The protocol was immunoSEQ multiplex PCR, while the TCRdb copy is restricted to in-frame clones and leaves out a portion. The sample carries approximately 83,000 clones, 70% to 90% recorded once. The sequenced material came from blood. These receptors all come from a person aged 18 to 75 in good health.

This rearrangement joins TRBV15 to TRBJ1-2, with 8 nucleotides matching TRBD1. The length of the CDR3 is 15 residues. In germline, CDR1 is LNHNV, CDR2 YYDKDF (reference sequence). V shed 4 bases, J shed 4 bases, and the junction held 8 bases outside the gene matches. CDR3 protein: CATSTHRGTIYGYTF. The CDR3 bases are TGTGCCACCAGCACCCACAGGGGGACTATCTATGGCTACACCTTC. Drawing the rest from reference TRBV15 and TRBJ1-2, the complete variable domain is DAMVIQNPRYQVTQFGKPVTLSCSQTLNHNVMYWYQQKSSQAPKLLFHYYDKDFNNEADTPDNFQSRRPNTSFCFLDIRSPGLGDTAMYLCATSTHRGTIYGYTFGSGTRLTVV.

CDR3 nucleotide sequence: TGTGCCAGCAGAGCCTCGACAGGGGGATTCGGGGAGCTGTTTTTT. It translates to CASRASTGGFGELFF. This chain uses TRBV6-4 with TRBJ2-2, with 9 bases fitting TRBD1. The germline V gene encodes CDR1 MRHNA and CDR2 SNTAGT. Unmatched junction bases numbered 9, after V lost 6 bases and J lost 7 bases. CDR3 length: 15 amino acids.

The gene calls are TRBV4-1 and TRBJ1-5; no reliable D call. The CDR3 loop spans 15 amino acids. CDR1 and CDR2 from the germline V gene are MGHRA and YSYEKL. V lost 1 base and J 8 bases, leaving 15 bases between the germline ends. The DNA of the CDR3 is TGCGCCAGCAGCCAAGTCTCGACCAGCCTTGAGCCCCAGCATTTT. Translating gives CASSQVSTSLEPQHF.

V gene TRBV5-4 combines with J gene TRBJ1-2; a possible D gene is TRBD1 (6 bases). Trimming removed 0 bases at V and 7 bases at J, with 16 bases between. The CDR3 runs 15 residues. Germline V gene lookup returns CDR1 SGHNT and CDR2 YYREEE (reference sequence). The CDR3 loop reads CASSLEGRSTGGYTF. For the CDR3, the DNA is TGTGCCAGCAGCTTGGAAGGCCGCTCGACAGGTGGCTACACCTTC.

The chain couples TRBV9 to TRBJ1-6, with D maybe TRBD1 (6 bases). Trimming cost V 3 bases and J 12 bases, with 16 bases left between them. Germline loops: CDR1 SGDLS, CDR2 YYNGEE. This CDR3 has 14 amino acids. The CDR3 DNA is TGTGCCAGCAGCGATCGGGAGGGGGGTAAACCCCTCCACTTT. Its translation is CASSDREGGKPLHF.

The chain carries TRBV7-7 and TRBJ1-3; no reliable D call. V shed 5 bases and J shed 4 bases, with 15 bases lying between them. The germline V gene has CDR1 SSHAT and CDR2 FNYEAQ (reference sequence). CDR3 length equals 15 residues. The CDR3 sequence is CASSPSYSQGNTIYF. The CDR3 nucleotides read TGTGCCAGCAGCCCAAGTTATTCGCAGGGAAACACCATATATTTT. The full variable domain, with the rest looked up from reference TRBV7-7 and TRBJ1-3, is GAGVSQSPRYKVTKRGQDVTLRCDPISSHATLYWYQQALGQGPEFLTYFNYEAQPDKSGLPSDRFSAERPEGSISTLTIQRTEQRDSAMYRCASSPSYSQGNTIYFGEGSWLTVV.

This clone has just one count. The rearrangement joins TRBV6-1 to TRBJ1-5, with D unresolved. Germline V lookup: CDR1 MNHNS, CDR2 SASEGT. The CDR3 extends over 13 amino acids. Trimming removed 4 bases at V and 6 bases at J, with 10 bases between. In DNA form, the CDR3 reads TGTGCCAGCAGTGTCCTTTCCCCTCAGCCCCAGCATTTT. Translation gives CASSVLSPQPQHF.

The chain uses TRBV6-6 and TRBJ1-5; perhaps TRBD1 as D (5 bases). Per germline, CDR1 MNHNY and CDR2 SVGAGI (reference sequence). V lost 4 bases to trimming and J lost 2 bases, with 9 bases between them. The CDR3 consists of 14 residues. The CDR3 nucleotides read TGTGCCAGCAGTTGGGGGGAAGGCAATCAGCCCCAGCATTTT. It specifies CASSWGEGNQPQHF.

V is TRBV7-2 and J is TRBJ2-7, with a weak D call TRBD1 (5 bases). Trimming took 7 bases from V and 1 from J, leaving 17 bases between them. Germline CDR1 and CDR2: SGHTA and FQGNSA. This CDR3 has 15 amino acids. CDR3 loop: CASTNDSTASYEQYF. The DNA for the CDR3 is TGTGCCAGCACAAACGACAGTACCGCTTCCTACGAGCAGTACTTC.

The rearrangement links TRBV5-1 to TRBJ2-7; D perhaps matches TRBD2 (5 bases). Germline V CDR1 and CDR2: SGHRS, YFSETQ. Trimming removed 6 bases at V and 6 bases at J, with 19 bases between. CDR3 length equals 14 residues. The DNA of the CDR3 is TGCGCCAGCAACGTAATGAGCGGTGCGGGCGAGCAGTACTTC. Amino acids: CASNVMSGAGEQYF.

The rearrangement links TRBV7-8 to TRBJ1-2; D is perhaps TRBD1 (5 bases). CDR1 is SGHVS and CDR2 is FQNEAQ in the germline V gene. CDR3 length equals 13 residues. Trimming pared 5 bases from V and 8 bases from J, leaving 15 bases between. DNA for the CDR3: TGTGCCAGCAGCGCTGGCCAGGGCAACGGCTACACCTTC. Protein sequence: CASSAGQGNGYTF.

The V and J genes are TRBV5-6 and TRBJ2-7; 10 bases line up with TRBD1. J gave up 6 bases and V 2 bases, and 11 bases lay outside the gene matches. The CDR3 consists of 16 residues. Germline CDR1 SGHDT, CDR2 YYEEEE. For the CDR3, the DNA is TGTGCCAGCAGCTTCTTAGCGGGACAGGGGATTTCCGAGCAGTACTTC. Protein: CASSFLAGQGISEQYF.

The V and J genes are TRBV4-1 and TRBJ2-5, with D uncertain. Germline values: CDR1 MGHRA, CDR2 YSYEKL. With 3 bases removed from V and 5 bases from J, the gap between germline ends came to 16 bases. This CDR3 has 15 amino acids. CDR3 DNA sequence: TGCGCCAGCAGCCAGCTTCTCCAGATTTGGGAGACCCAGTACTTC. Translation: CASSQLLQIWETQYF.

V usage is TRBV4-3 and J usage is TRBJ1-2; D not certain. V was cut by 0 bases and J by 2 bases, with 7 bases left in between. The CDR3 contains 14 residues. The V gene's germline CDR1 is LGHNA and CDR2 YSLEER. The DNA of the CDR3 is TGCGCCAGCAGCCAAGAGGCAGCGAACTATGGCTACACCTTC. Translated: CASSQEAANYGYTF.

This clone was observed a single time. This chain uses TRBV11-3 with TRBJ1-1; no clear D. Trimming cost V 5 bases and J 0 bases, with 19 bases left between them. The CDR3 loop spans 17 amino acids. Germline values: CDR1 SGHNT, CDR2 YENEEA. CDR3 sequence: CASSNTRTDFMNTEAFF. Written as DNA, the CDR3 is TGTGCCAGCAGCAATACTCGGACGGACTTTATGAACACTGAAGCTTTCTTT. Looking up the rest from reference TRBV11-3 and TRBJ1-1 gives the full variable domain: EAGVVQSPRYKIIEKKQPVAFWCNPISGHNTLYWYLQNLGQGPELLIRYENEEAVDDSQLPKDRFSAERLKGVDSTLKIQPAELGDSAVYLCASSNTRTDFMNTEAFFGQGTRLTVV.

The V call is TRBV19, the J call TRBJ1-2; D remains ambiguous. Trimming pared 1 base from V and 4 bases from J, leaving 7 bases between. This CDR3 is 13 amino acids long. Germline loops: CDR1 LNHDA, CDR2 SQIVND (reference sequence). The DNA for the CDR3 is TGTGCCAGTAGTATAGTGGTGGGCTATGGCTACACCTTC. This sequence encodes CASSIVVGYGYTF.

The V call is TRBV6-5, the J call TRBJ1-2; TRBD1 agrees at 8 bases. The ends lost 6 bases at V and 8 bases at J; junction bases unmatched: 8. The CDR3 has 13 residues. From germline, CDR1 is MNHEY and CDR2 SVGAGI. The CDR3 region has the DNA TGTGCCAGCAGGCCTCAGGGGGCGCAAGGCTACACCTTC. Amino acid sequence: CASRPQGAQGYTF.

V is TRBV4-3 and J is TRBJ2-7; D is uncertain. Germline-derived CDR1 and CDR2 are LGHNA and YSLEER. V was clipped by 0 bases and J by 0 bases, with 6 bases between them. The CDR3 covers 14 residues. CDR3 coding DNA: TGCGCCAGCAGCCAAGATGTATCCTCCTACGAGCAGTACTTC. Its translation is CASSQDVSSYEQYF.

The CDR3 region has the DNA TGCGCCAGCAGCTTGGAACTAGCGGGTTACAATGAGCAGTTCTTC. Protein: CASSLELAGYNEQFF. The V gene is TRBV5-1, the J gene TRBJ2-1; 9 nucleotides line up with TRBD2. Trimming cost V 0 bases and J 4 bases; bases outside gene matches: 2. The CDR3 covers 15 residues. The germline V gene has CDR1 SGHRS and CDR2 YFSETQ.

This chain uses TRBV4-1 with TRBJ1-6, with 8 bases matching TRBD1. Germline V gives CDR1 MGHRA, CDR2 YSYEKL. This CDR3 contains 15 residues. V trimming: 2 bases; J trimming: 7 bases; junction bases outside the gene matches: 4. CDR3 coding DNA: TGCGCCAGCAGCCAACGGACAGGGAGAAATTCACCCCTCCACTTT. Translated: CASSQRTGRNSPLHF.

This rearrangement joins TRBV27 to TRBJ2-5; D perhaps matches TRBD1 (5 bases). This CDR3 contains 15 residues. Between the trimmed V and J ends, which lost 7 bases and 2 bases, there was a span of 17 bases. Germline assignment: CDR1 MNHEY and CDR2 SMNVEV (reference sequence). The CDR3: CASTPNPPGQETQYF. In nucleotides, the CDR3 is TGTGCCAGCACCCCAAACCCCCCAGGGCAAGAGACCCAGTACTTC.

V and J are TRBV7-9 and TRBJ1-3, with a weak D call TRBD1 (5 bases). Trimming removed 4 bases from V and 7 bases from J, with 14 bases in between. This CDR3 contains 14 residues. CDR1 SEHNR and CDR2 FQNEAQ come from the germline V gene (reference sequence). CDR3 sequence: CASSSERGGNTIYF. The CDR3, as DNA: TGTGCCAGCAGCTCCGAAAGGGGAGGCAACACCATATATTTT.

As concerns this clone: The germline gene is not matched at one end of the junction; a read error may be the cause. The identical CDR3 is also encoded by other nucleotide sequences in the sample. V and J are TRBV7-2 and TRBJ2-7; D not certain. There are 15 residues in the CDR3. In germline, CDR1 is SGHTA, CDR2 FQGNSA. The CDR3 here is CASSPRSDTAYEQYF. Here the CDR3 DNA reads TGTGCCAGCAGTCCCCGCTCCGACACCGCCTACGAACAGTACTTC.

This sequence joins TRBV6-5 and TRBJ2-7; tentative D call: TRBD1 (5 bases). The V end was cut by 3 bases, the J end by 2 bases, with 14 bases between. The CDR3 is made up of 15 amino acids. Germline V gene data show CDR1 as MNHEY and CDR2 as SVGAGI. DNA for the CDR3: TGTGCCAGCAGTTATCCTTTACAGGCGACCTACGAGCAGTACTTC. Its protein product is CASSYPLQATYEQYF.

V usage is TRBV19 and J usage is TRBJ2-5, with a weak D call TRBD1 (5 bases). Per the germline V gene, CDR1 is LNHDA and CDR2 is SQIVND (reference sequence). Between the trimmed V and J ends, which lost 4 bases and 2 bases, there was a span of 11 bases. This CDR3 contains 14 residues. CDR3 loop: CASSTQTVQETQYF. The CDR3 DNA follows: TGTGCCAGTAGTACCCAGACAGTACAAGAGACCCAGTACTTC. Looking up the rest from reference TRBV19 and TRBJ2-5 gives the full variable domain: DGGITQSPKYLFRKEGQNVTLSCEQNLNHDAMYWYRQDPGQGLRLIYYSQIVNDFQKGDIAEGYSVSREKKESFPLTVTSAQKNPTAFYLCASSTQTVQETQYFGPGTRLLVL.

The chain recombines TRBV5-6 with TRBJ2-5; 13 positions agree with TRBD2. V trimming: 5 bases; J trimming: 2 bases; junction bases outside the gene matches: 6. CDR1 SGHDT and CDR2 YYEEEE come from the germline V gene. The CDR3 length is 16 residues. The CDR3 region is CASRPRGLAGQETQYF. For the CDR3, the DNA is TGTGCCAGCAGGCCGCGGGGACTAGCGGGGCAAGAGACCCAGTACTTC. Complete variable domain (other parts from reference TRBV5-6 and TRBJ2-5): DAGVTQSPTHLIKTRGQQVTLRCSPKSGHDTVSWYQQALGQGPQFIFQYYEEEERQRGNFPDRFSGHQFPNYSSELNVNALLLGDSALYLCASRPRGLAGQETQYFGPGTRLLVL.

The J gene is TRBJ2-5, the V gene TRBV2; D not resolved. Trimming removed 8 bases at V and 5 bases at J, with 6 bases between. This CDR3 is 10 amino acids long. The V gene's germline CDR1 is SNHLY and CDR2 FYNNEI. CDR3 sequence reads: CASRHETQYF. The CDR3, as DNA: TGTGCCAGCCGCCACGAGACCCAGTACTTC.

The rearrangement uses TRBV30 and TRBJ1-1; TRBD1 matches at 7 bases. The CDR3 length is 14 residues. J gave up 5 bases and V 4 bases, and 10 bases lay outside the gene matches. Germline CDR1 is GTSNPN and CDR2 is SVGIG (reference sequence). CDR3 residues: CAWTPVRDSTEAFF. DNA of the CDR3: TGTGCCTGGACCCCTGTCCGGGACAGTACTGAAGCTTTCTTT.

The V gene is TRBV9, the J gene TRBJ1-5; D is unresolved. Between the trimmed V and J ends, which lost 0 bases and 6 bases, there was a span of 7 bases. The length of the CDR3 is 13 residues. Germline CDR1 is SGDLS and CDR2 is YYNGEE. Here the CDR3 DNA reads TGTGCCAGCAGCGTAGCCCCGGCTCAGCCCCAGCATTTT. Residues: CASSVAPAQPQHF.

The count of this clone is one. The chain has TRBV5-4 and TRBJ1-2; D possibly corresponds to TRBD1 (5 bases). V lost 5 bases and J lost 2, with 19 bases in between. This CDR3 is 16 amino acids long. Germline CDR1 and CDR2: SGHNT and YYREEE (reference sequence). The CDR3 DNA is TGTGCCAGCAGTCCAGGGATCCCGGGATCGAACTATGGCTACACCTTC. Its protein is CASSPGIPGSNYGYTF.

The chain links TRBV11-3 to TRBJ2-2; 8 bases are a match to TRBD1. Germline-derived CDR1 and CDR2 are SGHNT and YENEEA. Trimming removed 4 bases from V and 0 bases from J; junction bases left unmatched: 16. This CDR3 comprises 20 residues. CDR3 region: CASSWAWGQGQATNTGELFF. The CDR3 nucleotides are TGTGCCAGCAGCTGGGCCTGGGGCCAGGGACAGGCCACGAACACCGGGGAGCTGTTTTTT. The complete variable domain, with remaining parts taken from reference TRBV11-3 and TRBJ2-2, reads EAGVVQSPRYKIIEKKQPVAFWCNPISGHNTLYWYLQNLGQGPELLIRYENEEAVDDSQLPKDRFSAERLKGVDSTLKIQPAELGDSAVYLCASSWAWGQGQATNTGELFFGEGSRLTVL.

The V call is TRBV11-3, the J call TRBJ2-1; 9 bases agree with TRBD1. Germline V CDR1 and CDR2: SGHNT, YENEEA. After removal of 4 bases from V and 6 bases from J, the junction contained 7 bases not matched to a gene. The CDR3 contains 15 residues. The CDR3 is CASSSRDRAVNEQFF. The CDR3 nucleotides read TGTGCCAGCAGCTCGCGGGACAGGGCAGTCAATGAGCAGTTCTTC.